This is a list of T cell receptor beta chains from one sample in a study of response to subunit inactivated influenza vaccine. TCRdb re-called the RT-PCR reads through MiXCR, storing one row per CDR3 protein. The table lists approximately 500,000 distinct CDR3 sequences, 13% of them singletons. Sample: PBMCs from blood, taken about 6 weeks after vaccination. The receptors derive from a man aged 50-59 years who received an inactivated influenza vaccine. The CDR3 runs from the conserved cysteine through the conserved F or W. D genes are given only for firm matches. Some rows have no size entry. The others give once, few or many, or a class for an expanded clone.

CDR3aa: CASSYDRDTVSYEQYF
CDR3nt: TGTGCCAGCAGTTACGATCGGGACACGGTTTCCTACGAGCAGTACTTC
abundance: -
v_gene: TRBV6-2/TRBV6-3
j_gene: TRBJ2-7
d_gene: -

CDR3aa: CASTPEGAYGYTF
CDR3nt: TGTGCCAGCACCCCAGAGGGGGCCTATGGCTACACCTTC
abundance: once
v_gene: TRBV2
j_gene: TRBJ1-2
d_gene: TRBD1

CDR3aa: CASSSSFSGNTIYF
CDR3nt: TGCGCCAGCAGCTCGAGTTTCTCTGGAAACACCATATATTTT
abundance: -
v_gene: TRBV5-1
j_gene: TRBJ1-3
d_gene: -

CDR3aa: CSARNPYGTDTQYF
CDR3nt: TGCAGTGCTAGAAACCCGTATGGCACAGATACGCAGTATTTT
abundance: few
v_gene: TRBV20-1
j_gene: TRBJ2-3
d_gene: -

CDR3aa: CASSFLVVRGEQFF
CDR3nt: TGTGCCAGCAGCTTTTTGGTCGTGAGGGGTGAGCAGTTCTTC
abundance: -
v_gene: TRBV7-2
j_gene: TRBJ2-1
d_gene: -

CDR3aa: CASSKDRGRIETQYF
CDR3nt: TGTGCCAGCAGTAAGGACAGGGGGCGAATAGAGACCCAGTACTTC
abundance: few
v_gene: TRBV27
j_gene: TRBJ2-5
d_gene: TRBD1

CDR3aa: CASSLDIYNEQFF
CDR3nt: TGCGCCAGCAGCTTGGATATCTACAATGAGCAGTTCTTC
abundance: many
v_gene: TRBV5-1
j_gene: TRBJ2-1
d_gene: -

CDR3aa: CASILAGLSYNEQFF
CDR3nt: TGTGCCAGCATTCTAGCGGGCCTCTCCTACAATGAGCAGTTCTTC
abundance: -
v_gene: TRBV6-1
j_gene: TRBJ2-1
d_gene: TRBD2

CDR3aa: CASSWGPSRTYEQYF
CDR3nt: TGTGCCAGCAGTTGGGGACCATCTAGGACCTACGAGCAGTACTTC
abundance: few
v_gene: TRBV12-3/TRBV12-4
j_gene: TRBJ2-7
d_gene: -

CDR3aa: CASSDTSGTGNYGYTF
CDR3nt: TGTGCCAGCAGCGACACATCCGGGACAGGGAACTATGGCTACACCTTC
abundance: few
v_gene: TRBV7-9
j_gene: TRBJ1-2
d_gene: TRBD1

CDR3aa: CASSRTSGGALYNEQFF
CDR3nt: TGTGCCAGCAGCCGAACTAGCGGGGGGGCTCTCTACAATGAGCAGTTCTTC
abundance: -
v_gene: TRBV3-1
j_gene: TRBJ2-1
d_gene: TRBD2

CDR3aa: CASSRQASYEQYF
CDR3nt: TGTGCCAGCAGCCGACAGGCCTCCTACGAGCAGTACTTC
abundance: few
v_gene: TRBV9
j_gene: TRBJ2-7
d_gene: -

CDR3aa: CASSLGDAHYNEQFF
CDR3nt: TGTGCTAGCAGCTTGGGGGACGCACACTACAATGAGCAGTTCTTC
abundance: -
v_gene: TRBV7-7
j_gene: TRBJ2-1
d_gene: -

CDR3aa: CASSLNLPPYEQYF
CDR3nt: TGTGCCAGCAGTTTAAATCTCCCGCCCTACGAGCAGTACTTC
abundance: -
v_gene: TRBV12-3/TRBV12-4
j_gene: TRBJ2-7
d_gene: -

CDR3aa: CASSLRGRVNNYGYTF
CDR3nt: TGTGCCAGCAGCCTTCGGGGGAGGGTCAACAACTATGGCTACACCTTC
abundance: -
v_gene: TRBV3-1
j_gene: TRBJ1-2
d_gene: -

CDR3aa: CASSQWTSGADTQYF
CDR3nt: TGCGCCAGCAGCCAATGGACTAGCGGGGCAGATACGCAGTATTTT
abundance: -
v_gene: TRBV4-1
j_gene: TRBJ2-3
d_gene: TRBD2

CDR3aa: CSALPVTGYRSPLHF
CDR3nt: TGCAGTGCCCTTCCAGTCACAGGGTATCGTTCACCCCTCCACTTT
abundance: few
v_gene: TRBV20-1
j_gene: TRBJ1-6
d_gene: -

CDR3aa: CSVEMAGLNYGYTF
CDR3nt: TGCAGCGTTGAAATGGCGGGGCTTAACTATGGCTACACCTTC
abundance: -
v_gene: TRBV29-1
j_gene: TRBJ1-2
d_gene: -

CDR3aa: CASSGTVATNEKLFF
CDR3nt: TGTGCCAGCAGTGGGACGGTTGCAACTAATGAAAAACTGTTTTTT
abundance: -
v_gene: TRBV2
j_gene: TRBJ1-4
d_gene: -

CDR3aa: CASSLNSYTRRNTIYF
CDR3nt: TGTGCCAGCAGTTTAAACAGCTACACCAGGCGAAACACCATATATTTT
abundance: few
v_gene: TRBV28
j_gene: TRBJ1-3
d_gene: -

CDR3aa: CASSPRGSGTEAFF
CDR3nt: TGTGCCAGCAGCCCCCGAGGGAGTGGCACTGAAGCTTTCTTT
abundance: few
v_gene: TRBV7-3
j_gene: TRBJ1-1
d_gene: -

CDR3aa: CASSLVFSSYEQYF
CDR3nt: TGTGCCAGCAGTTTGGTTTTTAGCTCCTACGAGCAGTACTTC
abundance: few
v_gene: TRBV12-3/TRBV12-4
j_gene: TRBJ2-7
d_gene: -

CDR3aa: CASSFLGTEAFF
CDR3nt: TGTGCCAGCAGTTTTTTGGGTACTGAAGCTTTCTTT
abundance: many
v_gene: TRBV7-2
j_gene: TRBJ1-1
d_gene: -

CDR3aa: CASSQRAGGTDTQYF
CDR3nt: TGTGCCAGCAGCCAAAGAGCGGGCGGGACAGATACGCAGTATTTT
abundance: -
v_gene: TRBV3-1
j_gene: TRBJ2-3
d_gene: -

CDR3aa: CASSLTSSGARGYGYTF
CDR3nt: TGTGCCAGCAGCTTAACCTCCTCAGGGGCGCGGGGCTATGGCTACACCTTC
abundance: -
v_gene: TRBV7-2
j_gene: TRBJ1-2
d_gene: -

CDR3aa: CASSDLTGSYNEQFF
CDR3nt: TGCGCCAGCAGCGATTTGACAGGGTCCTACAATGAGCAGTTCTTC
abundance: -
v_gene: TRBV5-1
j_gene: TRBJ2-1
d_gene: TRBD1

CDR3aa: CSARTSEKETQHF
CDR3nt: TGCAGTGCTAGAACATCCGAGAAGGAGACCCAGCATTTT
abundance: -
v_gene: TRBV20-1
j_gene: TRBJ1-5
d_gene: -

CDR3aa: CASSSYRGSHTDTQYF
CDR3nt: TGTGCCAGCAGTTCCTACAGGGGATCCCACACAGATACGCAGTATTTT
abundance: -
v_gene: TRBV27
j_gene: TRBJ2-3
d_gene: TRBD1

CDR3aa: CATSRGPGRDEQYF
CDR3nt: TGTGCCACCAGCAGAGGCCCAGGGAGGGACGAGCAGTACTTC
abundance: -
v_gene: TRBV15
j_gene: TRBJ2-7
d_gene: TRBD2

CDR3aa: CASSVGRYNEQFF
CDR3nt: TGTGCCAGCAGCGTAGGTCGCTACAATGAGCAGTTCTTC
abundance: few
v_gene: TRBV9
j_gene: TRBJ2-1
d_gene: -

CDR3aa: CSARATGTGGDGYTF
CDR3nt: TGCAGTGCTAGAGCAACCGGGACAGGGGGCGATGGCTACACCTTC
abundance: many
v_gene: TRBV20-1
j_gene: TRBJ1-2
d_gene: TRBD1

CDR3aa: CASSLAWRSYEQYF
CDR3nt: TGTGCCAGCAGCTTAGCTTGGCGCTCCTACGAGCAGTACTTC
abundance: -
v_gene: TRBV7-2
j_gene: TRBJ2-7
d_gene: -

CDR3aa: CASSQPLTSGKGNEQFF
CDR3nt: TGCGCCAGCAGCCAACCTCTCACTAGCGGCAAGGGTAATGAGCAGTTCTTC
abundance: few
v_gene: TRBV4-3
j_gene: TRBJ2-1
d_gene: TRBD2

CDR3aa: CAISESITGDPGELFF
CDR3nt: TGTGCCATCAGTGAGTCGATAACTGGGGATCCCGGGGAGCTGTTTTTT
abundance: few
v_gene: TRBV10-3
j_gene: TRBJ2-2
d_gene: -

CDR3aa: CAWTGGQGYYGYTF
CDR3nt: TGTGCCTGGACTGGGGGACAGGGTTACTATGGCTACACCTTC
abundance: -
v_gene: TRBV30
j_gene: TRBJ1-2
d_gene: TRBD1

CDR3aa: CASSDYRGQETQYF
CDR3nt: TGTGCCAGCAGTGACTACAGGGGACAAGAGACCCAGTACTTC
abundance: few
v_gene: TRBV6-2/TRBV6-3
j_gene: TRBJ2-5
d_gene: TRBD1

CDR3aa: CATSDLSGRGYTF
CDR3nt: TGTGCCACCAGTGATTTGAGCGGGCGAGGCTACACCTTC
abundance: few
v_gene: TRBV24-1
j_gene: TRBJ1-2
d_gene: -

CDR3aa: CASSLTAPDTQYF
CDR3nt: TGTGCCAGCAGCTTGACGGCTCCAGATACGCAGTATTTT
abundance: -
v_gene: TRBV5-5
j_gene: TRBJ2-3
d_gene: -

CDR3aa: CASSGRQAPGNTIYF
CDR3nt: TGTGCCAGCAGCGGACGACAGGCCCCTGGAAACACCATATATTTT
abundance: many
v_gene: TRBV9
j_gene: TRBJ1-3
d_gene: -

CDR3aa: CASTRGLAYEQYF
CDR3nt: TGTGCCAGCACCCGTGGACTCGCCTACGAGCAGTACTTC
abundance: -
v_gene: TRBV11-2
j_gene: TRBJ2-7
d_gene: -

CDR3aa: CAFGRANYGYTF
CDR3nt: TGTGCCTTCGGTCGGGCCAACTATGGCTACACCTTC
abundance: many
v_gene: TRBV30
j_gene: TRBJ1-2
d_gene: -

CDR3aa: CASSAVGSGQETQYF
CDR3nt: TGTGCCAGCAGCGCTGTAGGTAGCGGCCAAGAGACCCAGTACTTC
abundance: few
v_gene: TRBV7-8
j_gene: TRBJ2-5
d_gene: -

CDR3aa: CASSERLARGWYETQYF
CDR3nt: TGTGCCAGCAGCGAAAGACTAGCGAGAGGATGGTATGAGACCCAGTACTTC
abundance: few
v_gene: TRBV7-9
j_gene: TRBJ2-5
d_gene: TRBD2

CDR3aa: CASSTLGTGNKQYF
CDR3nt: TGTGCCAGCAGTACCCTCGGGACAGGGAACAAGCAGTACTTC
abundance: -
v_gene: TRBV25-1
j_gene: TRBJ2-7
d_gene: TRBD1

CDR3aa: CASSLQAGAQETQYF
CDR3nt: TGCGCCAGCAGCTTGCAAGCGGGGGCCCAAGAGACCCAGTACTTC
abundance: few
v_gene: TRBV5-1
j_gene: TRBJ2-5
d_gene: TRBD2

CDR3aa: CSARDYGRPYEQYF
CDR3nt: TGCAGTGCTAGAGATTATGGGAGACCCTACGAGCAGTACTTC
abundance: -
v_gene: TRBV20-1
j_gene: TRBJ2-7
d_gene: -

CDR3aa: CASSNTDRLSCTF
CDR3nt: TGTGCCAGCAGTAACACTGACCGACTCTCTTGCACCTTC
abundance: few
v_gene: TRBV6-5
j_gene: TRBJ1-2
d_gene: -

CDR3aa: CASSPTTGRGRFNEKLFF
CDR3nt: TGCGCCAGCAGCCCCACCACAGGGCGCGGGAGGTTTAATGAAAAACTGTTTTTT
abundance: few
v_gene: TRBV5-1
j_gene: TRBJ1-4
d_gene: -